One T cell receptor (beta chain) is described in this entry. These data belong to a study of beta chain features in type 1 diabetes. Since all of the isolated RNA was reverse transcribed, expressed TCRB transcripts were what got sequenced. Method: immunoSEQ multiplex PCR; TCRdb's copy keeps in-frame clones and lacks some. The sample consists of a few hundred thousand clones, 14% of them appearing once. Material for sequencing was central memory CD4+ T cells from blood. The clonotype originates from a young man in good health.

The CDR3 bases are TGCGCCAGCAGCACCGGACAGGGTAGCTACGAGCAGTACTTC. Protein product: CASSTGQGSYEQYF. This chain uses TRBV5-1 with TRBJ2-7; 8 positions match TRBD1. Germline V gene sequence: CDR1 SGHRS, CDR2 YFSETQ. V trimming: 4 bases; J trimming: 3 bases; junction bases outside the gene matches: 6. The CDR3 runs 14 residues.